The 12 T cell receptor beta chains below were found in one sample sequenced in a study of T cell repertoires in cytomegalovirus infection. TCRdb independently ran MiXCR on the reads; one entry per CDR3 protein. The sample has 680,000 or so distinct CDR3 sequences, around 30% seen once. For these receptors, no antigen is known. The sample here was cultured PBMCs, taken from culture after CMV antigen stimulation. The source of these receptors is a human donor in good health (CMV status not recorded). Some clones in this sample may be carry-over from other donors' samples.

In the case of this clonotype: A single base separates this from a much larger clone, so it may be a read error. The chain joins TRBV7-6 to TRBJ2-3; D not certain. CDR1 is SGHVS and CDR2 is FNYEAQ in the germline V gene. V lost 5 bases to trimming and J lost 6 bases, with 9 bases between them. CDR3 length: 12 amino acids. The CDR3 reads CASSAPGDTQYF. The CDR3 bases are TGTGCCAGCAGCGCCCCCGGGGATACGCAGTATTTT.

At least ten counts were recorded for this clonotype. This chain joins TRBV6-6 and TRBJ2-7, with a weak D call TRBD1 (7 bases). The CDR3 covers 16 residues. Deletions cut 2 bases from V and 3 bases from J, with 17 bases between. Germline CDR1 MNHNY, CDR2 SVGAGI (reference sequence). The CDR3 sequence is CASSYGGTDPDYEQYF. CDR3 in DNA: TGTGCCAGCAGTTACGGAGGGACAGACCCCGACTACGAGCAGTACTTC.

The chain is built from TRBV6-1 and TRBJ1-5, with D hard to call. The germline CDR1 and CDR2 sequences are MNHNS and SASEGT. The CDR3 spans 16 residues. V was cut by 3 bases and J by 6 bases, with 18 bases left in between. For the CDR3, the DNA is TGTGCCAGCAGTGAGGGTGGGAGTTTTTCGAGTCAGCCCCAGCATTTT. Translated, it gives CASSEGGSFSSQPQHF.

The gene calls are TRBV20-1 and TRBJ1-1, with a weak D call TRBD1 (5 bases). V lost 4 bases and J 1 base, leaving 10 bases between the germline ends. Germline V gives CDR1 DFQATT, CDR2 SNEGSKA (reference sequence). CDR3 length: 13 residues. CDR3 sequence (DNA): TGCAGTGCTACTCAGGACACGAACACTGAAGCTTTCTTT. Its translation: CSATQDTNTEAFF.

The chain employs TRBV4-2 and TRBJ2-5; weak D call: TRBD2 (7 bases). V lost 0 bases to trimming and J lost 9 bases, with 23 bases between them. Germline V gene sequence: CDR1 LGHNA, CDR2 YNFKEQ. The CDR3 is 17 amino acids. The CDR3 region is CASSQDLGGALRGAQYF. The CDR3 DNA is TGTGCCAGCAGCCAAGATTTAGGGGGGGCCTTAAGGGGGGCCCAGTACTTC.

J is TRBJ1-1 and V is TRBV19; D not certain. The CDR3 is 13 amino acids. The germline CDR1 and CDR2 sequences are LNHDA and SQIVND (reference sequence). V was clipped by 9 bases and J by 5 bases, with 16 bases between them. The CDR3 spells CASTRWVDTEAFF. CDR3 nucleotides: TGTGCCAGCACCAGATGGGTTGATACTGAAGCTTTCTTT.

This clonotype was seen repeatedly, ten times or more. The CDR3 DNA is TGTGCCAGCAGCTTGGGGGCTCAAGAGACCCAGTACTTC. It encodes CASSLGAQETQYF. The V gene is TRBV7-2, the J gene TRBJ2-5, with D maybe TRBD1 (6 bases). V was pared by 3 bases and J by 2 bases, with 7 bases between. CDR1 and CDR2 from the germline V gene are SGHTA and FQGNSA. The CDR3 runs to 13 residues.

The CDR3: CASSLAPGTTNEQYF. The CDR3 DNA follows: TGTGCCAGCAGCTTAGCGCCCGGGACAACAAACGAGCAGTACTTC. The V and J genes are TRBV7-2 and TRBJ2-7; D might be TRBD1 (6 bases). The CDR3 totals 15 residues. The germline V gene has CDR1 SGHTA and CDR2 FQGNSA. Trimming left V 0 bases short and J 5 bases short, with 14 bases between. Variable domain in full (rest from reference TRBV7-2 and TRBJ2-7): GAGVSQSPSNKVTEKGKDVELRCDPISGHTALYWYRQSLGQGLEFLIYFQGNSAPDKSGLPSDRFSAERTGGSVSTLTIQRTQQEDSAVYLCASSLAPGTTNEQYFGPGTRLTVT.

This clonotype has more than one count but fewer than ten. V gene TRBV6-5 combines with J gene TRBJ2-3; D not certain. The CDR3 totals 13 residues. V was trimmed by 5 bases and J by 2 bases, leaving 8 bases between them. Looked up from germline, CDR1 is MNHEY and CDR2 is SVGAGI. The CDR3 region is CASSPTATDTQYF. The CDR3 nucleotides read TGTGCCAGCAGTCCTACGGCCACAGATACGCAGTATTTT.

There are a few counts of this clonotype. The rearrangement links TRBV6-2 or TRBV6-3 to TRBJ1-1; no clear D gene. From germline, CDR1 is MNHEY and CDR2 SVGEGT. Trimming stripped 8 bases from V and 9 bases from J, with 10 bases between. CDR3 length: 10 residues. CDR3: CASGSGKAFF. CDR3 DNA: TGTGCCAGCGGGTCGGGGAAAGCTTTCTTT.

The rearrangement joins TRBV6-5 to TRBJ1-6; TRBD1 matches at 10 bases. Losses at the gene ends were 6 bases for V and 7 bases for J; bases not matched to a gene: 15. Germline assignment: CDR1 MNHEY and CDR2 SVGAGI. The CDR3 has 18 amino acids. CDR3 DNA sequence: TGTGCCAGCAGGACAGGGGGCTTATCAGTCGGGTCGAATTCACCCCTCCACTTT. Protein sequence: CASRTGGLSVGSNSPLHF.

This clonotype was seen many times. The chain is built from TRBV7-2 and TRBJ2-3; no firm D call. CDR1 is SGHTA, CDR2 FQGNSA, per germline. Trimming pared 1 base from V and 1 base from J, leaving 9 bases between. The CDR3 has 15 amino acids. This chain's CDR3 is CASSLVWRGTDTQYF. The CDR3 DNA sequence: TGTGCCAGCAGCTTAGTCTGGCGAGGCACAGATACGCAGTATTTT. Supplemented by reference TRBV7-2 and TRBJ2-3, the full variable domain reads GAGVSQSPSNKVTEKGKDVELRCDPISGHTALYWYRQSLGQGLEFLIYFQGNSAPDKSGLPSDRFSAERTGGSVSTLTIQRTQQEDSAVYLCASSLVWRGTDTQYFGPGTRLTVL.